A single TCR beta chain is shown here with its context. The junction departs from the called germline gene at one end, perhaps through a read error. Unique molecular identifiers were used to barcode this TCRbeta library. TCRdb reanalysed the PCR reads using MiXCR and keeps one entry per CDR3 protein. This table has 600,000 to 700,000 distinct CDR3 sequences, roughly 17% appearing once. Germline CDR1 is SGDLS and CDR2 is YYNGEE. The CDR3 is made up of 15 amino acids. The sample originates from a study of T-cell reconstitution after alpha-beta-depleted transplantation in children. The chain is built from TRBV9 and TRBJ2-1, with 10 bases lining up with TRBD1. Here the sequenced sample was PBMCs from the stem cell graft donor, taken from the stem cell graft. The TCR was taken from a human donor who donated a stem cell graft to a child with acute myeloid leukemia. CDR3 in DNA: TGTGCCAGCAGCTTTGGGACAGGGGTAAGGAATGAGCAGCTCTTC. It translates to CASSFGTGVRNEQLF.